The 25 T cell receptor beta chains listed next were all sequenced from one sample in a study of T cell changes during pregnancy in multiple sclerosis. This table comes from immunoSEQ multiplex PCR, and its TCRdb copy is limited to in-frame clones, with some not included. The table shows tens of thousands of clones, with approximately 92% occurring only once. The sample in question was peripheral blood, obtained after pregnancy. The receptors here all came from a female donor with multiple sclerosis, enrolled in a pregnancy study.

The chain carries TRBV6-5 and TRBJ1-2; D is undetermined. Germline lookup yields CDR1 MNHEY and CDR2 SVGAGI. The CDR3 has 13 amino acids. Trimming took off 5 bases at V and 4 bases at J, with 11 bases between the two ends. For the CDR3, the DNA is TGTGCCAGCAGTCCCATGCCGGGCTATGGCTACACCTTC. Translated, it gives CASSPMPGYGYTF.

This clone was observed a single time. The V gene is TRBV28, the J gene TRBJ2-7; 13 positions match TRBD2. This CDR3 region has 16 residues. The V gene end was trimmed by 6 bases and the J gene end by 6 bases; junction bases not matched to a gene: 11. Germline CDR1 reads MDHEN; CDR2 reads SYDVKM. This CDR3 is CASSPGLAGVLSEQYF. For the CDR3, the DNA is TGTGCCAGCAGCCCCGGACTAGCGGGGGTCTTGTCCGAGCAGTACTTC.

CDR3 DNA: TGTGCCAGCAGCTCCCAGCGGGGGGCATCCTCCTACGAGCAGTACTTC. Amino acid sequence: CASSSQRGASSYEQYF. The chain carries TRBV11-2 and TRBJ2-7, with TRBD2 identical over 9 bases. The CDR3 totals 16 residues. Germline V gene lookup returns CDR1 SGHAT and CDR2 FQNNGV. V lost 4 bases to trimming and J lost 0 bases; unmatched junction nucleotides: 7.

V is TRBV7-9 and J is TRBJ1-1, with D possibly matching TRBD1 (5 bases). Germline CDR1 SEHNR, CDR2 FQNEAQ (reference sequence). The V and J ends lost 8 bases and 0 bases respectively, with 10 bases between them. The CDR3 is 13 residues long. The CDR3, as DNA: TGTGCCAGCCTACAGGCTATGAACACTGAAGCTTTCTTT. Amino acid sequence: CASLQAMNTEAFF.

The chain is built from TRBV6-4 and TRBJ1-1; D gene unclear. The CDR3 has 13 residues. Trimming removed 4 bases from V and 1 base from J, with 7 bases in between. The germline CDR1 and CDR2 sequences are MRHNA and SNTAGT. CDR3 sequence (DNA): TGTGCCAGCAGTGGGCAGGCGAACACTGAAGCTTTCTTT. The encoded protein is CASSGQANTEAFF.

This rearrangement joins TRBV27 to TRBJ2-2, with D maybe TRBD1 (6 bases). This CDR3 comprises 15 residues. Germline V CDR1 and CDR2: MNHEY, SMNVEV (reference sequence). V lost 3 bases and J lost 5, with 13 bases in between. CDR3 loop: CASSFAGVMTGELFF. The CDR3 bases are TGTGCCAGCAGTTTCGCAGGGGTTATGACCGGGGAGCTGTTTTTT.

V and J are TRBV10-1 and TRBJ2-7; 9 nucleotides line up with TRBD2. Germline CDR1 and CDR2: WNHNN and SYGVQD (reference sequence). The length of the CDR3 is 16 residues. V lost 0 bases, J lost 4 bases, and 7 bases stayed unmatched. CDR3: CASSESGGLALYEQYF. CDR3 bases: TGCGCCAGCAGTGAGTCAGGGGGACTAGCTCTGTACGAGCAGTACTTC.

The chain links TRBV9 to TRBJ2-3; TRBD1 is a possible D gene (5 bases). CDR1 SGDLS and CDR2 YYNGEE come from the germline V gene. The CDR3 is made up of 15 amino acids. The germline V and J ends were trimmed by 3 bases and 4 bases, with 15 bases remaining between them. The CDR3 bases are TGTGCCAGCAGCGGACGCAGGGAATTAGCAGATACGCAGTATTTT. Its protein product is CASSGRRELADTQYF.

V is TRBV4-2 and J is TRBJ2-1, with 8 bases lining up with TRBD2. There are 17 residues in the CDR3. After removal of 1 base from V and 4 bases from J, the junction contained 9 bases not matched to a gene. From germline, CDR1 is LGHNA and CDR2 YNFKEQ. CDR3 region: CASSQAMGVAGYNEQFF. Written as DNA, the CDR3 is TGTGCCAGCAGCCAAGCAATGGGAGTAGCGGGGTACAATGAGCAGTTCTTC.

The V call is TRBV6-5, the J call TRBJ1-6, with D possibly matching TRBD1 (6 bases). Germline values: CDR1 MNHEY, CDR2 SVGAGI. Trimming cost V 4 bases and J 9 bases, with 13 bases left between them. The CDR3 loop spans 14 amino acids. CDR3 amino acids: CASSSPGVSSPLHF. CDR3 bases: TGTGCCAGCAGTTCACCAGGGGTGAGTTCACCCCTCCACTTT.

The rearrangement joins TRBV7-8 to TRBJ1-1; the match to TRBD1 covers 7 bases. CDR1 is SGHVS and CDR2 is FQNEAQ in the germline V gene. V shed 4 bases, J shed 3 bases, and the junction held 5 bases outside the gene matches. The CDR3 is 14 amino acids. The CDR3 sequence: CASSYYRGDTEAFF. The CDR3 DNA is TGTGCCAGCAGCTACTACAGGGGAGACACTGAAGCTTTCTTT.

Only one count was recorded for this clone. V usage is TRBV9 and J usage is TRBJ1-3; 8 bases fit TRBD1. The CDR3 is made up of 15 amino acids. Losses at the gene ends were 4 bases for V and 2 bases for J; bases not matched to a gene: 5. Germline values: CDR1 SGDLS, CDR2 YYNGEE. The CDR3 loop reads CASSPETGAGNTIYF. DNA for the CDR3: TGTGCCAGCAGCCCGGAGACAGGGGCTGGAAACACCATATATTTT.

This clone was recorded a few times. The chain couples TRBV15 to TRBJ1-1; D not resolved. Trimming took off 0 bases at V and 0 bases at J, with 14 bases between the two ends. This CDR3 comprises 17 residues. Germline values: CDR1 LNHNV, CDR2 YYDKDF (reference sequence). CDR3 DNA: TGTGCCACCAGCAGAGAGCACAGAAGCTTTATGAACACTGAAGCTTTCTTT. This codes for CATSREHRSFMNTEAFF.

The rearrangement joins TRBV2 to TRBJ1-2, with D maybe TRBD1 (5 bases). This CDR3 is 14 amino acids long. V shed 5 bases and J shed 4 bases, with 14 bases lying between them. Germline V gene data show CDR1 as SNHLY and CDR2 as FYNNEI. The CDR3 DNA is TGTGCCAGCAGTCCTGACAGAATCTTCTATGGCTACACCTTC. The encoded protein is CASSPDRIFYGYTF. Full variable domain (missing parts from reference TRBV2 and TRBJ1-2): EPEVTQTPSHQVTQMGQEVILRCVPISNHLYFYWYRQILGQKVEFLVSFYNNEISEKSEIFDDQFSVERPDGSNFTLKIRSTKLEDSAMYFCASSPDRIFYGYTFGSGTRLTVV.

The V and J genes are TRBV6-5 and TRBJ2-7, with a possible D match to TRBD2 (7 bases). The CDR3 loop spans 15 amino acids. Germline assignment: CDR1 MNHEY and CDR2 SVGAGI. V gave up 6 bases and J gave up 3 bases, with 18 bases separating them. DNA of the CDR3: TGTGCCAGCAGACTTAGGGGGGGGGAAAACTACGAGCAGTACTTC. This codes for CASRLRGGENYEQYF.

The J gene is TRBJ2-7, the V gene TRBV20-1; 7 positions match TRBD2. Germline loops: CDR1 DFQATT, CDR2 SNEGSKA (reference sequence). J gave up 6 bases and V 3 bases, and 2 bases lay outside the gene matches. This CDR3 is 11 amino acids long. CDR3 in amino acids: CSARGGFEQYF. The CDR3 DNA sequence: TGCAGTGCTAGGGGAGGGTTCGAGCAGTACTTC.

The rearrangement links TRBV5-1 to TRBJ2-1; D is possibly TRBD2 (5 bases). The germline CDR1 and CDR2 sequences are SGHRS and YFSETQ. Trimming took off 1 base at V and 7 bases at J, with 6 bases between the two ends. CDR3 length: 12 amino acids. DNA for the CDR3: TGCGCCAGCAGCTTGACGGGAAATGAGCAGTTCTTC. Its translation is CASSLTGNEQFF.

V gene TRBV7-9 combines with J gene TRBJ1-2, with D tentatively TRBD1 (6 bases). The V and J ends lost 7 bases and 8 bases respectively, with 26 bases between them. The CDR3 totals 16 residues. Germline CDR1 and CDR2: SEHNR and FQNEAQ (reference sequence). Here the CDR3 reads CASTMGFTGGTWGYTF. CDR3 nucleotides: TGTGCCAGCACCATGGGGTTCACGGGGGGCACTTGGGGCTACACCTTC.

The V call is TRBV29-1, the J call TRBJ2-5, with D perhaps TRBD2 (6 bases). The length of the CDR3 is 15 residues. Germline V lookup: CDR1 SQVTM, CDR2 ANQGSEA. Trimming pared 2 bases from V and 4 bases from J, leaving 17 bases between. In DNA, the CDR3 is TGCAGCGTTGAATACAATCGGGGGACTCGAGAGACCCAGTACTTC. As protein: CSVEYNRGTRETQYF.

V usage is TRBV6-5 and J usage is TRBJ2-2; 7 bases are shared with TRBD1. The V segment lost 3 bases and the J segment 4 bases; nucleotides outside the gene matches: 2. The CDR3 sequence is 14 residues long. Germline lookup yields CDR1 MNHEY and CDR2 SVGAGI. CDR3 amino acids: CASSYNRGTGELFF. CDR3 DNA: TGTGCCAGCAGTTATAACAGGGGCACCGGGGAGCTGTTTTTT.

The J gene is TRBJ2-4, the V gene TRBV29-1; no clear D. V lost 7 bases, J lost 1 base, and 23 bases lay in between. Germline assignment: CDR1 SQVTM and CDR2 ANQGSEA. CDR3 length: 17 amino acids. For the CDR3, the DNA is TGCAGCGGACCTAAAACCCCGACCCACTATGCCAAAAACATTCAGTACTTC. Translated, it gives CSGPKTPTHYAKNIQYF.

This sequence joins TRBV5-1 and TRBJ2-3; 7 positions match TRBD2. The CDR3 has 17 amino acids. In germline, CDR1 is SGHRS, CDR2 YFSETQ. The V segment lost 0 bases and the J segment 1 base; nucleotides outside the gene matches: 8. Here the CDR3 DNA reads TGCGCCAGCAGCTTGGCAGGACTAGGATCGGGCACAGATACGCAGTATTTT. Its translation is CASSLAGLGSGTDTQYF.

The genes are TRBV7-2 and TRBJ2-3; D might be TRBD1 (6 bases). This CDR3 contains 14 residues. Trimming removed 7 bases from V and 0 bases from J, with 11 bases in between. In germline, CDR1 is SGHTA, CDR2 FQGNSA. As DNA, the CDR3 is TGTGCCAGCACCGGACAGACTAGCACAGATACGCAGTATTTT. As protein: CASTGQTSTDTQYF.

V and J are TRBV7-2 and TRBJ1-6; D is unresolved. Trimming took 5 bases from V and 0 from J, leaving 8 bases between them. The CDR3 contains 15 residues. The germline V gene has CDR1 SGHTA and CDR2 FQGNSA. In DNA, the CDR3 is TGTGCCAGCAGCAACAGTTACTCCTATAATTCACCCCTCCACTTT. Protein: CASSNSYSYNSPLHF.

The chain couples TRBV5-1 to TRBJ1-1, with D perhaps matching TRBD1 (6 bases). Germline lookup yields CDR1 SGHRS and CDR2 YFSETQ. The CDR3 totals 14 residues. V lost 5 bases and J 0 bases, leaving 11 bases between the germline ends. The CDR3 sequence: CASSRQGMNTEAFF. DNA of the CDR3: TGCGCCAGCAGTCGCCAGGGGATGAACACTGAAGCTTTCTTT.